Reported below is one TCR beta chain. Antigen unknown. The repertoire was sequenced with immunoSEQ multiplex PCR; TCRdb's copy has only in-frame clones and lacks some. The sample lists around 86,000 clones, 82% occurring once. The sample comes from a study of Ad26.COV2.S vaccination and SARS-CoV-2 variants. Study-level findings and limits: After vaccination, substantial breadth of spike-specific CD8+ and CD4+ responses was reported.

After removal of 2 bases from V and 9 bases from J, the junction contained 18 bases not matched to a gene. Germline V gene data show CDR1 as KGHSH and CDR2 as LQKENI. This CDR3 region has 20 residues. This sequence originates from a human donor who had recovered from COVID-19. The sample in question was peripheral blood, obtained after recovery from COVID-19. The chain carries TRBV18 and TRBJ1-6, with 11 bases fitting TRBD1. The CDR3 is CASSPGPGTGGAFAGSPLHF. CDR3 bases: TGTGCCAGCTCACCAGGTCCCGGGACAGGGGGTGCGTTCGCTGGTTCACCCCTCCACTTT. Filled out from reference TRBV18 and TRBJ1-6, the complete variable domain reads NAGVMQNPRHLVRRRGQEARLRCSPMKGHSHVYWYRQLPEEGLKFMVYLQKENIIDESGMPKERFSAEFPKEGPSILRIQQVVRGDSAAYFCASSPGPGTGGAFAGSPLHFGNGTRLTVT.